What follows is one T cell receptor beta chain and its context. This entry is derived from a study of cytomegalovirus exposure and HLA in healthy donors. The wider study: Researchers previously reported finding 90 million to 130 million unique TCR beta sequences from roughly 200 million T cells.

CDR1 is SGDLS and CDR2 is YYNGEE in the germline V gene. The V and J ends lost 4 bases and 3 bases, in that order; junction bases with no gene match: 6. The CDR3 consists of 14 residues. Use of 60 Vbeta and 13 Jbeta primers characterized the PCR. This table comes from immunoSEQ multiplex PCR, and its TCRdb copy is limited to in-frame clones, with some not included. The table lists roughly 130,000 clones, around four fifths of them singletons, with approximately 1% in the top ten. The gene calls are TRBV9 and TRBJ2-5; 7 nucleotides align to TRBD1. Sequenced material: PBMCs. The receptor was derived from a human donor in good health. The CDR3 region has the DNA TGTGCCAGCAGCCCGTTAACAGGGGAAGAGACCCAGTACTTC. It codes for CASSPLTGEETQYF.